These T cell receptor beta chains were read from a single sample in a study of blood T cell repertoires in COVID-19. Libraries were prepared by immunoSEQ multiplex PCR; TCRdb keeps only in-frame clonotypes and omits some of them. Altogether about 200,000 clones are present, roughly 90% being singletons, with the ten largest covering about 8.8%. Sample: PBMCs or T cells enriched from blood (not recorded which). The source of these receptors is a woman between 18 and 29 years old who had recovered from COVID-19. The CDR3 runs from the conserved cysteine through the conserved F or W.

len,v_gene,CDR3aa
16,TRBV28,CASSGDSRKMNTEAFF
14,TRBV29-1,CSTRNRLATNEQFF
12,TRBV12-3/TRBV12-4,CASSYRGYEQFF
13,TRBV29-1,CSVKQGSHNEQFF
15,TRBV15,CATSEVGGSYNEQFF
14,TRBV21-1,CASDHRNSNQPQHF
16,TRBV6-5,CASSSHTTGGFYGYTF
19,TRBV6-1,CASSGYRGRRSNSNQPQHF
14,TRBV4-2,CASSQTGLDQPQHF
16,TRBV20-1,CSASRGPPTYNSPLHF
14,TRBV28,CASSSGQLPYGYTF
13,TRBV9,CASTATGDEKLFF
16,TRBV10-1,CASSESWRENTGELFF
17,TRBV5-1,CASSPGLAGPNTGELFF
16,TRBV11-2,CASSPPRDRGMREQYF
15,TRBV6-5,CASSYRTGGIYGYTF
12,TRBV2,CASRGEGQPQHF
15,TRBV24-1,CATSDPNRTGETQYF
13,TRBV3-1/TRBV3-2,CASGQAIQETQYF
13,TRBV2,CAISRGEAYEQYF
15,TRBV6-2/TRBV6-3,CASSYVASGAGELFF
13,TRBV5-4,CASSKPTGVEQFF
16,TRBV5-1,CASSLQLAGPYNEQFF
12,TRBV30,CAWSTNSGGYTF
13,TRBV3-1/TRBV3-2,CASSQAYVSEQYF
15,TRBV10-3,CAISEGQGGGYGYTF
17,TRBV12-2,CASRPVNRRPGANVLTF
16,TRBV23-1,CASSQSGERSNYGYTF
16,TRBV6-5,CASSYDVGALNYGYTF
13,TRBV6-5,CASRTGGGYEQYF
15,TRBV5-1,CASSWGPTGGEKLFF
16,TRBV27,CASSWVPGQGAHEQYF
15,TRBV5-1,CASSRQGLNTGELFF
16,TRBV11-2,CASSLAGGNAGNTIYF
14,TRBV19,CASSILQANSPLHF
14,TRBV30,CAWTPTWGGYGYTF
15,TRBV6-5,CASSRLTVSNQPQHF
14,TRBV15,CATSSAGRSYGYTF
16,TRBV7-3,CASSLFPGQGFDEQFF
11,TRBV27,CASSSRTEAFF
14,TRBV5-4,CASSGGQGVYGYTF
16,TRBV9,CASSPEGGRSYNEQFF
12,TRBV2,CASSGEIRKLFF
16,TRBV14,CASSPSGTGYFYEQYF
15,TRBV13,CASSPGQTNSYEQYF
13,TRBV10-3,CAISDPTGGGYTF
15,TRBV7-3,CASSLGQTNTGELFF
14,TRBV10-2,CASSKGGSNQPQHF
16,TRBV19,CASSIEGRQPLYGYTF
15,TRBV19,CASSISPVSTDTQYF
18,TRBV5-6,CASSSKSYLAGISYEQYF
16,TRBV6-5,CASSYHVRVQGTEAFF
15,TRBV6-5,CASSQGTRTQETQYF
14,TRBV10-3,CAISGQVNTGELFF
17,TRBV11-1,CASSLAASGIAKNIQYF
15,TRBV5-6,CASSFTGLAQETQYF
15,TRBV5-5,CASSPGQNLNSPLHF
14,TRBV5-1,CASGTGDTAGELFF
14,TRBV19,CASRNDRGNSPLHF